These 15 T cell receptor beta chains were all obtained from the same sample, sequenced in a study of blood T cells in healthy people across ages. Together with a sample-barcoded 5' primer, a J-beta primer mix was included in a second PCR lasting about 6 to 11 cycles. TCRdb re-derived calls from the 5' RACE reads in MiXCR, one entry per CDR3 protein. This sample has fewer than 900,000 distinct CDR3 sequences; roughly 41% occur once, and the top ten carry 20% to 25%. The source material was blood. These receptors were collected from a woman between 55 and 75 years old in good health.

The chain carries TRBV5-1 and TRBJ1-1; tentative D call: TRBD1 (5 bases). Germline V CDR1 and CDR2: SGHRS, YFSETQ. Trimming stripped 7 bases from V and 4 bases from J, with 14 bases between. The CDR3 spans 13 residues. Written as DNA, the CDR3 is TGCGCCAGCGGGAGGGGCCGAAGCACTGAAGCTTTCTTT. The encoded protein is CASGRGRSTEAFF.

The CDR3 reads CASSLGHGSYNEQYF. The CDR3 DNA reads as TGTGCCAGCAGTCTCGGACACGGTTCCTACAATGAGCAGTACTTC. The chain employs TRBV12-3 or TRBV12-4 and TRBJ2-1, with D possibly TRBD1 on 5 matching bases. The J call may be faulty, since TRBJ2-7 better matches the DNA end. This CDR3 spans 15 amino acids.

V gene TRBV9 combines with J gene TRBJ2-1; D remains ambiguous. The V end lost 6 bases, the J end lost 5 bases, and 15 bases lay between the germline ends. The CDR3 is 14 amino acids. Germline-derived CDR1 and CDR2 are SGDLS and YYNGEE. The CDR3 protein is CASNPSVADNEQFF. Here the CDR3 DNA reads TGTGCCAGCAACCCATCGGTCGCGGACAATGAGCAGTTCTTC.

A few counts support this clonotype. V gene TRBV24-1 combines with J gene TRBJ1-1; D perhaps matches TRBD1 (6 bases). The V and J ends lost 4 bases and 4 bases respectively, with 12 bases between them. Germline CDR1 and CDR2: KGHDR and SFDVKD. This CDR3 comprises 14 residues. In DNA, the CDR3 is TGTGCCACCAGTGACCCTACAGGGCCCACTGAAGCTTTCTTT. It is translated as CATSDPTGPTEAFF.

The rearrangement uses TRBV12-3 or TRBV12-4 and TRBJ2-4; D uncertain. The CDR3 contains 13 residues. Trimming left V 6 bases short and J 6 bases short, with 12 bases between. CDR3 in amino acids: CASRVGFGNIQYF. CDR3 nucleotides: TGTGCCAGCAGAGTTGGATTTGGAAACATTCAGTACTTC.

There are a few counts of this clonotype. The chain has TRBV6-6 and TRBJ2-5; 8 bases match TRBD1. This CDR3 spans 13 amino acids. Germline V lookup: CDR1 MNHNY, CDR2 SVGAGI (reference sequence). After removal of 6 bases from V and 1 base from J, the junction contained 1 base not matched to a gene. The DNA of the CDR3 is TGTGCCAGCAGGGACAGGGCCCAAGAGACCCAGTACTTC. This gives the protein CASRDRAQETQYF.

The chain couples TRBV20-1 to TRBJ2-7, with D possibly being TRBD1 or TRBD2 (6 bases each). V was pared by 5 bases and J by 7 bases, with 24 bases between. CDR1 is DFQATT, CDR2 SNEGSKA, per germline (reference sequence). The CDR3 covers 15 residues. The CDR3 DNA follows: TGCAGTGCTGGCGCAGGGGCAGGAGGGTCCAATGAGCAGTACTTC. This gives the protein CSAGAGAGGSNEQYF.

This clonotype appeared many times. V usage is TRBV4-2 and J usage is TRBJ2-5; 7 bases fit TRBD2. Germline lookup yields CDR1 LGHNA and CDR2 YNFKEQ. The CDR3 consists of 15 residues. The trim removed 0 bases at V and 4 bases at J, leaving 5 bases unmatched. CDR3 amino acids: CASSQDLAEGETQYF. Written as DNA, the CDR3 is TGTGCCAGCAGCCAAGACCTAGCGGAGGGAGAGACCCAGTACTTC.

As to this clonotype: One end of the junction is discordant with germline, which a read error may explain. CDR3 sequence reads: CSARDPGNEKFF. The CDR3 DNA follows: TGCAGTGCTAGAGATCCGGGCAATGAGAAGTTCTTC. The chain employs TRBV20-1 and TRBJ2-1; unclear D gene. In germline, CDR1 is DFQATT, CDR2 SNEGSKA (reference sequence). The CDR3 is 12 amino acids.

With regard to this clonotype: The germline gene is not matched at one end of the junction; a read error may be the cause. The CDR3 loop reads CDSQGKQYGYTF. Here the CDR3 DNA reads TGTGACAGCCAGGGGAAACAATATGGCTACACCTTC. V is TRBV6-1 and J is TRBJ1-2; the D gene is possibly TRBD1 (6 bases). Germline V gene data show CDR1 as MNHNS and CDR2 as SASEGT. The length of the CDR3 is 12 residues.

The chain is built from TRBV20-1 and TRBJ2-1; TRBD2 is a possible D gene (5 bases). V was clipped by 6 bases and J by 3 bases, with 18 bases between them. The CDR3 loop spans 15 amino acids. Germline V CDR1 and CDR2: DFQATT, SNEGSKA (reference sequence). The CDR3 loop is CSAQSFSGIYNEQFF. For the CDR3, the DNA is TGCAGTGCCCAAAGTTTCTCGGGGATCTACAATGAGCAGTTCTTC.

V and J are TRBV20-1 and TRBJ2-4; TRBD2 is a possible D gene (6 bases). The V gene lost 0 bases and the J gene lost 0 bases, with 9 bases spanning the gap. This CDR3 is built from 15 residues. Germline V gene data show CDR1 as DFQATT and CDR2 as SNEGSKA (reference sequence). CDR3 amino acids: CSARERDLAKNIQYF. CDR3 in DNA: TGCAGTGCTAGAGAAAGGGACTTAGCCAAAAACATTCAGTACTTC.

With regard to this clonotype: One base away lies a much larger clone, so this may be a sequencing read error. This rearrangement joins TRBV12-3 or TRBV12-4 to TRBJ2-7; 8 nucleotides line up with TRBD1. The last part of the DNA fits TRBJ2-5 better; the J call may be wrong. This CDR3 spans 15 amino acids. The CDR3 DNA is TGTGCCAGCAGTTCCAACCCAGGGGGCGCAGCGACCCAGTACTTC. It codes for CASSSNPGGAATQYF.

The chain has TRBV27 and TRBJ2-1, with 9 positions matching TRBD2. The V gene end was trimmed by 7 bases and the J gene end by 8 bases; junction bases not matched to a gene: 6. CDR1 and CDR2 (germline): MNHEY, SMNVEV (reference sequence). This CDR3 spans 13 amino acids. DNA of the CDR3: TGTGCCAGCAACGGCGGGAGGGGTTATGAGCAGTTCTTC. Translated: CASNGGRGYEQFF.

The rearrangement uses TRBV20-1 and TRBJ2-3; D ambiguous. CDR3 length: 11 amino acids. Germline assignment: CDR1 DFQATT and CDR2 SNEGSKA (reference sequence). V was trimmed by 2 bases and J by 4 bases, leaving 4 bases between them. The CDR3 loop reads CSARSADTQYF. As DNA, the CDR3 is TGCAGTGCTAGAAGTGCAGATACGCAGTATTTT.